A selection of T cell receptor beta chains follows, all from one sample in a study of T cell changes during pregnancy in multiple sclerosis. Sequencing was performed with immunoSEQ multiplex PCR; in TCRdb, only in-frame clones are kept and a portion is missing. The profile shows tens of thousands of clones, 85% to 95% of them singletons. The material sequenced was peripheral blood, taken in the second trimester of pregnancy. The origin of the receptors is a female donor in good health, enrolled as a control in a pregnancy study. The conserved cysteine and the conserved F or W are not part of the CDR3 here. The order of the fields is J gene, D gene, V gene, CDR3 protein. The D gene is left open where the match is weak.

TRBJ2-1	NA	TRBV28	ASSALAWEQF
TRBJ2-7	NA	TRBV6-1	ASTQRGGYEQY
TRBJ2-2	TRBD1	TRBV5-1	ASSPDRGDTGELF
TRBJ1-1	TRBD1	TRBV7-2	ASSSQGTGLNTEAF
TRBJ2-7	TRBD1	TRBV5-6	ASSLGDRGLHEQY
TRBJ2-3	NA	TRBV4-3	ASSQAGSGVSTDTQY
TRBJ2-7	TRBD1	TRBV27	ASSPGQGYEQY
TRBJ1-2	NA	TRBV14	ASSQDGAGVFHGYT
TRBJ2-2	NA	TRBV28	ASRVEPGELF
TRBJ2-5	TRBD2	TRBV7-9	ASRGSGGKETQY
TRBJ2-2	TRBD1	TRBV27	ASSNFRGKNRGTGELF
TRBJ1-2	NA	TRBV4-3	ASSQDEGGANYGYT
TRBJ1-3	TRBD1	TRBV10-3	AISEGTGVQNTIY